The 22 T cell receptor beta chains below were found in one sample sequenced in a study of control samples from healthy donors and cancer patients. Only in-frame clones appear in the TCRdb table, and some are missing; sequencing was by immunoSEQ multiplex PCR. The profile shows roughly 150,000 clones, roughly 90% of them singletons. Sample: blood. The receptor source for this set is a woman in her 30s in good health.

A single count supports this clone. V and J are TRBV18 and TRBJ2-3; D is undetermined. Trimming removed 3 bases at V and 3 bases at J, with 10 bases between. The V gene's germline CDR1 is KGHSH and CDR2 LQKENI. The CDR3 sequence is 14 residues long. The CDR3 nucleotides read TGTGCCAGCTCACCCCCCGTTAGGACAGATACGCAGTATTTT. This codes for CASSPPVRTDTQYF.

This clone appeared once. Within the sample, other DNA sequences also encode this same CDR3. The chain recombines TRBV7-9 with TRBJ1-6; D perhaps matches TRBD1 (5 bases). The germline CDR1 and CDR2 sequences are SEHNR and FQNEAQ (reference sequence). The CDR3 spans 14 residues. Between the trimmed V and J ends, which lost 0 bases and 13 bases, there was a span of 13 bases. The CDR3 bases are TGTGCCAGCAGCTTAGCCGTCGGGGGGGGGCCCCTCCACTTT. This sequence encodes CASSLAVGGGPLHF.

The chain links TRBV10-3 to TRBJ2-7, with 13 bases fitting TRBD2. The germline CDR1 and CDR2 sequences are ENHRY and SYGVKD. With V trimmed by 6 bases and J by 3 bases, 5 bases remained unmatched. This CDR3 region has 15 residues. CDR3 in amino acids: CAISGTSGKGYEQYF. The CDR3 DNA reads TGTGCCATCAGCGGGACTAGCGGGAAGGGCTACGAGCAGTACTTC.

V and J are TRBV10-2 and TRBJ2-7; 15 positions match TRBD2. Germline CDR1 reads WSHSY; CDR2 reads SAAADI. V dropped 2 bases and J dropped 6; count of bases not matched to a gene: 11. This CDR3 is 18 amino acids long. CDR3 protein: CASSEVSPRTSGRGEQYF. In DNA, the CDR3 is TGCGCCAGCAGTGAGGTCTCTCCGAGGACTAGCGGGAGGGGCGAGCAGTACTTC.

This chain links TRBV4-1 with TRBJ1-3; D unresolved. The CDR3 spans 17 residues. From germline, CDR1 is MGHRA and CDR2 YSYEKL. Trimming pared 1 base from V and 0 bases from J, leaving 13 bases between. The CDR3: CASSQGFARSSGNTIYF. The CDR3 nucleotides read TGCGCCAGCAGCCAAGGCTTCGCGAGAAGCTCTGGAAACACCATATATTTT.

V usage is TRBV19 and J usage is TRBJ2-3; D is possibly TRBD2 (5 bases). V was cut by 4 bases and J by 6 bases, with 14 bases left in between. The CDR3 contains 14 residues. From germline, CDR1 is LNHDA and CDR2 SQIVND (reference sequence). In nucleotides, the CDR3 is TGTGCCAGTAGTACGCGGGCGGAAATGGATACGCAGTATTTT. It specifies CASSTRAEMDTQYF. Drawing the rest from reference TRBV19 and TRBJ2-3, the complete variable domain is DGGITQSPKYLFRKEGQNVTLSCEQNLNHDAMYWYRQDPGQGLRLIYYSQIVNDFQKGDIAEGYSVSREKKESFPLTVTSAQKNPTAFYLCASSTRAEMDTQYFGPGTRLTVL.

V and J are TRBV12-3 or TRBV12-4 and TRBJ1-2; 7 nucleotides line up with TRBD1. The CDR3 covers 13 residues. The junction had 4 bases not matched to a gene; V was cut back by 5 bases and J by 4 bases. The CDR3 DNA follows: TGTGCCAGCAGTCAAGGGACAGCCTATGGCTACACCTTC. Amino acid sequence: CASSQGTAYGYTF.

The chain has TRBV12-3 or TRBV12-4 and TRBJ1-2; D might be TRBD1 (5 bases). This CDR3 is built from 12 residues. V gave up 3 bases and J gave up 4 bases, with 6 bases separating them. The CDR3 nucleotides read TGTGCCAGCAGTTTTGGGGGCTATGGCTACACCTTC. Amino acid sequence: CASSFGGYGYTF.

V gene TRBV29-1 combines with J gene TRBJ2-3; D perhaps matches TRBD2 (5 bases). This CDR3 region has 15 residues. CDR1 is SQVTM, CDR2 ANQGSEA, per germline. The V and J ends lost 1 base and 1 base respectively, with 12 bases between them. Here the CDR3 DNA reads TGCAGCGTTGAAGCGAGGGTCGGGGGCACAGATACGCAGTATTTT. Translating gives CSVEARVGGTDTQYF.

CDR3 sequence: CASSPSTLAQYF. The CDR3 DNA reads TGTGCCAGCAGTCCGAGTACACTTGCGCAGTATTTT. The chain carries TRBV6-5 and TRBJ2-3; D ambiguous. The germline V gene has CDR1 MNHEY and CDR2 SVGAGI. V lost 5 bases, J lost 10 bases, and 13 bases lay in between. The CDR3 is 12 amino acids.

The chain recombines TRBV5-1 with TRBJ2-1, with 12 bases aligning to TRBD1. V gave up 3 bases and J gave up 5 bases; unmatched junction bases: 6. The germline gives CDR1 SGHRS, CDR2 YFSETQ. The CDR3 consists of 16 residues. CDR3 nucleotide sequence: TGCGCCAGCAGCTGGGGACAGGGGGCGGGCAACAATGAGCAGTTCTTC. Protein sequence: CASSWGQGAGNNEQFF. The complete variable domain, with remaining parts taken from reference TRBV5-1 and TRBJ2-1, reads KAGVTQTPRYLIKTRGQQVTLSCSPISGHRSVSWYQQTPGQGLQFLFEYFSETQRNKGNFPGRFSGRQFSNSRSEMNVSTLELGDSALYLCASSWGQGAGNNEQFFGPGTRLTVL.

The chain links TRBV6-5 to TRBJ2-1; tentatively, D is TRBD1 (6 bases). There are 13 residues in the CDR3. The V end was cut by 6 bases, the J end by 7 bases, with 13 bases between. CDR1 is MNHEY, CDR2 SVGAGI, per germline. The CDR3 DNA is TGTGCCAGCAGCTCCGGACAGACAAATGAGCAGTTCTTC. Amino acid sequence: CASSSGQTNEQFF.

The chain carries TRBV6-1 and TRBJ2-1, with 9 positions matching TRBD2. Per the germline V gene, CDR1 is MNHNS and CDR2 is SASEGT. V shed 0 bases, J shed 7 bases, and the junction held 4 bases outside the gene matches. The CDR3 runs to 15 residues. CDR3 amino acids: CASSEAAGGPNEQFF. The DNA for the CDR3 is TGTGCCAGCAGTGAAGCGGCGGGAGGGCCTAATGAGCAGTTCTTC.

V gene TRBV4-1 combines with J gene TRBJ1-6; D is undetermined. Per the germline V gene, CDR1 is MGHRA and CDR2 is YSYEKL. CDR3 size: 15 residues. Trimming removed 2 bases at V and 7 bases at J, with 12 bases between. CDR3 bases: TGCGCCAGCAGCCAAATGGGCGCATTGAATTCACCCCTCCACTTT. It codes for CASSQMGALNSPLHF.

The chain uses TRBV10-3 and TRBJ1-2; D may be TRBD1 (5 bases). The germline V gene has CDR1 ENHRY and CDR2 SYGVKD. The CDR3 sequence is 15 residues long. Deletions cut 0 bases from V and 4 bases from J, with 12 bases between. The CDR3 here is CAISESGGDSYGYTF. In nucleotides, the CDR3 is TGTGCCATCAGTGAGTCGGGGGGGGATTCCTATGGCTACACCTTC.

The V and J genes are TRBV9 and TRBJ2-3, with TRBD1 matching over 7 bases. V was clipped by 4 bases and J by 3 bases; unmatched bases: 8. In germline, CDR1 is SGDLS, CDR2 YYNGEE. This CDR3 spans 15 amino acids. As DNA, the CDR3 is TGTGCCAGCAGCCCCGACAGGGATGGAACAGATACGCAGTATTTT. It yields the protein CASSPDRDGTDTQYF. The full variable domain, completed using reference TRBV9 and TRBJ2-3, is DSGVTQTPKHLITATGQRVTLRCSPRSGDLSVYWYQQSLDQGLQFLIQYYNGEERAKGNILERFSAQQFPDLHSELNLSSLELGDSALYFCASSPDRDGTDTQYFGPGTRLTVL.

The chain joins TRBV28 to TRBJ1-4; tentative D call: TRBD1 (6 bases). V lost 5 bases and J lost 0, with 16 bases in between. The CDR3 extends over 17 amino acids. Looked up from germline, CDR1 is MDHEN and CDR2 is SYDVKM. CDR3 residues: CASSPRTAGTTNEKLFF. CDR3 in DNA: TGTGCCAGCAGTCCGCGGACAGCTGGGACAACTAATGAAAAACTGTTTTTT.

The J gene is TRBJ1-6, the V gene TRBV9; D is ambiguous. Germline-derived CDR1 and CDR2 are SGDLS and YYNGEE. The CDR3 loop spans 14 amino acids. The V gene lost 1 base and the J gene lost 6 bases, with 8 bases spanning the gap. CDR3 residues: CASSVQASNSPLHF. CDR3 DNA sequence: TGTGCCAGCAGCGTACAGGCTTCTAATTCACCCCTCCACTTT.

The chain links TRBV5-1 to TRBJ1-1; D possibly corresponds to TRBD1 (5 bases). CDR3 length: 15 residues. CDR1 is SGHRS, CDR2 YFSETQ, per germline. The V gene lost 6 bases and the J gene lost 4 bases, with 19 bases spanning the gap. Here the CDR3 DNA reads TGCGCCAGCAACTGGGATGGGGGAGACGGCACTGAAGCTTTCTTT. It translates to CASNWDGGDGTEAFF.

This rearrangement joins TRBV19 to TRBJ1-1; D not resolved. CDR3 length: 14 amino acids. CDR1 is LNHDA, CDR2 SQIVND, per germline (reference sequence). Trimming took 3 bases from V and 2 from J, leaving 10 bases between them. This chain's CDR3 is CASSILGQNTEAFF. The DNA for the CDR3 is TGTGCCAGTAGTATTCTGGGCCAAAACACTGAAGCTTTCTTT.

J is TRBJ1-5 and V is TRBV19; D uncertain. Between the trimmed V and J ends, which lost 2 bases and 2 bases, there was a span of 16 bases. Germline-derived CDR1 and CDR2 are LNHDA and SQIVND (reference sequence). This CDR3 spans 17 amino acids. CDR3: CASSIRRQVGGNQPQHF. The CDR3 region has the DNA TGTGCCAGTAGTATACGAAGGCAGGTAGGAGGCAATCAGCCCCAGCATTTT.

The chain links TRBV6-2 or TRBV6-3 to TRBJ2-7, with D unresolved. This CDR3 has 17 amino acids. The V end was cut by 4 bases, the J end by 2 bases, with 21 bases between. CDR1 is MNHEY, CDR2 SVGEGT, per germline. CDR3 protein: CASSFHPLDATPYEQYF. The CDR3 DNA sequence: TGTGCCAGCAGTTTCCATCCGTTGGATGCGACACCCTACGAGCAGTACTTC.